Reported below is one T cell receptor (beta chain). The antigen is not known. The data stem from a study of T cells after yellow fever vaccination. MiXCR, run by TCRdb on the 5' RACE reads, gives a single entry per CDR3 protein. Of hundreds of thousands of distinct CDR3 sequences listed, 8.7% are singletons. Study observations and caveats: One caveat is that FACS-sorted repertoires could contain abundant clonotypes contaminating from the bulk population.

Germline trimming cut 4 bases from V and 6 bases from J; bases unmatched to any gene: 12. Looked up from germline, CDR1 is GTSNPN and CDR2 is SVGIG (reference sequence). This CDR3 is built from 14 residues. The rearrangement joins TRBV30 to TRBJ2-7; 7 bases match TRBD1. The material was PBMCs, obtained on the day of the first yellow fever vaccination. The TCR originated in a man aged 18 to 30 who received the YFV17D yellow fever vaccine. The CDR3 bases are TGTGCCTGGACCCCCGGGACAGCTACTTTCGAGCAGTACTTC. This translates into CAWTPGTATFEQYF. Variable domain in full (rest from reference TRBV30 and TRBJ2-7): SQTIHQWPATLVQPVGSPLSLECTVEGTSNPNLYWYRQAAGRGLQLLFYSVGIGQISSEVPQNLSASRPQDRQFILSSKKLLLSDSGFYLCAWTPGTATFEQYFGPGTRLTVT.